What follows is one TCR beta chain and its context. Its antigen is not known. The CDR3 runs to 14 residues. Trimming pared 5 bases from V and 2 bases from J, leaving 13 bases between. Looked up from germline, CDR1 is SEHNR and CDR2 is FQNEAQ (reference sequence). Sequenced by immunoSEQ multiplex PCR; TCRdb stores in-frame clones only, minus some. Of some 290,000 clones listed, 70% to 80% are singletons. The sample belongs to a study of cytotoxic CD8 clonotypes in ibrutinib-treated CLL. Turning to the study itself: The subjects consisted of roughly ten relapsed/refractory and 15 treatment-naive individuals, with 17 IGHV unmutated. Mean values per sample were a few hundred thousand productive templates and 93,000 or so productive rearrangements. Whole-study results and caveats: There were differences in sampling times between sustained-remission and progressing patients. Clonality increased at ibrutinib response and stayed stable in sustained remission. At progression, however, it fell back toward baseline.

This receptor was identified in a human donor with chronic lymphocytic leukemia. Sequenced material: PBMCs, taken before ibrutinib treatment. The chain combines TRBV7-9 with TRBJ2-7, with D uncertain. In DNA, the CDR3 is TGTGCCAGCAGCCCCGACGGGTTGACCTACGAGCAGTACTTC. This translates into CASSPDGLTYEQYF. Looking up the rest from reference TRBV7-9 and TRBJ2-7 gives the full variable domain: DTGVSQNPRHKITKRGQNVTFRCDPISEHNRLYWYRQTLGQGPEFLTYFQNEAQLEKSRLLSDRFSAERPKGSFSTLEIQRTEQGDSAMYLCASSPDGLTYEQYFGPGTRLTVT.